Sequencing of this T cell receptor beta chain was carried out in a study of CD8 T cells in ankylosing spondylitis. V gave up 0 bases and J gave up 1 base, with 15 bases separating them. Germline CDR1 MNHEY, CDR2 SVGAGI. The CDR3 runs to 18 residues. Study-level findings and limits: The disease-linked clones had a CD8+ phenotype and low blood frequencies. Disease-linked clones reportedly showed significant enrichment in matched ankylosing spondylitis synovial fluid. Seemingly distinctive of ankylosing spondylitis blood was a TCR beta motif formed by eight highly homologous variants.

TCR beta libraries were made by quantitative 5'-RACE with molecular barcodes. One entry per CDR3 protein results from TCRdb running MiXCR on the 5' RACE reads. The profile shows approximately 88,000 distinct CDR3 sequences, roughly 10% of them singletons. This clonotype came up many times. Its target is unknown. The chain is built from TRBV6-5 and TRBJ2-2, with D unresolved. The sequencing sample was made of blood, either unsorted or a sorted T cell fraction (not recorded which). The sequence was obtained from a male donor with ankylosing spondylitis or in good health (not recorded which). The DNA of the CDR3 is TGTGCCAGCAGTTACTCGTTAAGGTTTCTAGAGAACACCGGGGAGCTGTTTTTT. The encoded protein is CASSYSLRFLENTGELFF.